What follows is one TCR beta chain and its context. No antigen is known for it. The record originates from a study of T cell responses to AZD1222 COVID-19 vaccine. Sequencing used immunoSEQ multiplex PCR; TCRdb keeps in-frame clones, though not all of them. The table records 95,000 to 150,000 clones, around 90% of them present only once. Study-wide findings and caveats: Recipients of AZD1222 seropositive at baseline numbered only 6 or 7. Unmutated regions of variants are reportedly targeted by nearly half of spike-specific TCRs. Donors were largely white British and mainly female; clonal diversity was possibly underestimated. CD4 TCRs covered the whole spike, strongest at regions 160-218 and 743-854.

This CDR3 contains 14 residues. Germline CDR1 and CDR2: SGHAT and FQNNGV. Trimming stripped 5 bases from V and 0 bases from J, with 9 bases between. The material sequenced was peripheral blood, taken on day 0 of AZD1222 vaccination. The TCR originated in an adult in good health. The chain has TRBV11-2 and TRBJ2-3; D may be TRBD2 (6 bases). The CDR3 DNA is TGTGCCAGCAGCCGAAGCGGGAGCACAGATACGCAGTATTTT. This encodes CASSRSGSTDTQYF.